Following are 22 T cell receptor beta chains from one sample sequenced in a study of PD-1 blockade in classical Hodgkin lymphoma. Indicated time point: newly diagnosed, previously untreated cHL patient sample. TCRdb's table, derived via immunoSEQ multiplex PCR, lists solely in-frame clones and lacks some. The sample gives 45,000 or so clones, approximately 91% of which show up once; roughly 5.3% is in the top ten. Sequenced material: peripheral blood mononuclear cells (PBMCs). Every receptor here comes from a human donor with classical Hodgkin lymphoma.

The chain uses TRBV19 and TRBJ2-1; 10 bases line up with TRBD2. With V trimmed by 4 bases and J by 5 bases, 11 bases remained unmatched. This CDR3 has 17 amino acids. Germline-derived CDR1 and CDR2 are LNHDA and SQIVND (reference sequence). The CDR3 DNA sequence: TGTGCCAGTAGTAGCCCCCCCTTAGCGGGAGGCGACAATGAGCAGTTCTTC. Its protein is CASSSPPLAGGDNEQFF.

The CDR3, as DNA: TGTGCCAGCTCACAGGGGGTCCTGACCTACGAGCAGTACTTC. Translating gives CASSQGVLTYEQYF. The chain couples TRBV18 to TRBJ2-7, with D perhaps matching TRBD1 (6 bases). V shed 4 bases and J shed 2 bases, with 12 bases lying between them. Germline CDR1 reads KGHSH; CDR2 reads LQKENI. The CDR3 contains 14 residues.

V and J are TRBV10-3 and TRBJ2-3, with a possible D match to TRBD2 (5 bases). Germline values: CDR1 ENHRY, CDR2 SYGVKD. Trimming removed 4 bases from V and 3 bases from J, with 20 bases in between. The CDR3 contains 17 residues. CDR3 residues: CAISGGLAKNLTDTQYF. For the CDR3, the DNA is TGTGCCATCAGTGGTGGGCTAGCCAAGAATCTGACAGATACGCAGTATTTT.

The V and J genes are TRBV7-9 and TRBJ2-3, with 9 nucleotides matching TRBD1. The CDR3 spans 16 residues. V gave up 3 bases and J gave up 2 bases; unmatched junction bases: 6. The germline gives CDR1 SEHNR, CDR2 FQNEAQ (reference sequence). CDR3 protein: CASSFAGTGITDTQYF. The CDR3 DNA reads as TGTGCCAGCAGCTTTGCCGGGACAGGGATCACAGATACGCAGTATTTT.

The genes are TRBV6-5 and TRBJ2-5; D is unresolved. V shed 2 bases and J shed 4 bases, with 14 bases lying between them. Germline assignment: CDR1 MNHEY and CDR2 SVGAGI. The CDR3 has 15 amino acids. The CDR3 sequence: CASSYGLYQIETQYF. The CDR3 DNA is TGTGCCAGCAGTTACGGCCTATACCAGATAGAGACCCAGTACTTC.

The gene calls are TRBV27 and TRBJ2-1; D unclear. The germline CDR1 and CDR2 sequences are MNHEY and SMNVEV (reference sequence). The CDR3 has 14 amino acids. V lost 2 bases and J 4 bases, leaving 9 bases between the germline ends. The CDR3 here is CASSLQAGYNEQFF. DNA for the CDR3: TGTGCCAGCAGTTTACAAGCCGGTTACAATGAGCAGTTCTTC.

CDR3 protein: CASSQPSTGEGTDEQYF. The CDR3 DNA reads as TGCGCCAGCAGCCAACCCTCGACAGGGGAGGGGACGGACGAGCAGTACTTC. This chain joins TRBV4-1 and TRBJ2-7; a weak D match, TRBD1 (8 bases). The CDR3 sequence is 17 residues long. V gave up 2 bases and J gave up 5 bases, with 22 bases separating them. Germline V lookup: CDR1 MGHRA, CDR2 YSYEKL.

V usage is TRBV28 and J usage is TRBJ1-5; TRBD1 aligns across 9 bases. The CDR3 contains 14 residues. The germline V gene has CDR1 MDHEN and CDR2 SYDVKM. V gave up 5 bases and J gave up 7 bases; unmatched junction bases: 6. CDR3 sequence: CASSIQGASQPQHF. For the CDR3, the DNA is TGTGCCAGCAGTATACAGGGGGCGAGCCAGCCCCAGCATTTT.

This sequence joins TRBV29-1 and TRBJ1-1, with D perhaps TRBD1 (5 bases). The CDR3 totals 11 residues. V lost 7 bases, J lost 4 bases, and 10 bases lay in between. CDR1 SQVTM and CDR2 ANQGSEA come from the germline V gene. The CDR3 bases are TGCAGCGCTGGGGGAGGCACTGAAGCTTTCTTT. Amino acids: CSAGGGTEAFF. The complete variable domain, with remaining parts taken from reference TRBV29-1 and TRBJ1-1, reads SAVISQKPSRDICQRGTSLTIQCQVDSQVTMMFWYRQQPGQSLTLIATANQGSEATYESGFVIDKFPISRPNLTFSTLTVSNMSPEDSSIYLCSAGGGTEAFFGQGTRLTVV.

This sequence joins TRBV9 and TRBJ2-5, with D tentatively TRBD1 (6 bases). The CDR3 sequence is 14 residues long. Germline assignment: CDR1 SGDLS and CDR2 YYNGEE. Trimming took 0 bases from V and 4 from J, leaving 10 bases between them. CDR3 residues: CASSVGVGAETQYF. The CDR3 DNA follows: TGTGCCAGCAGCGTAGGGGTGGGGGCAGAGACCCAGTACTTC.

The V call is TRBV6-1, the J call TRBJ2-7, with 10 bases identical to TRBD2. This CDR3 is built from 13 residues. Trimming cost V 8 bases and J 4 bases; bases outside gene matches: 5. Germline V lookup: CDR1 MNHNS, CDR2 SASEGT. CDR3 DNA sequence: TGTGCCAGCGATCCAGCGGGAGGGTACGAGCAGTACTTC. Its translation is CASDPAGGYEQYF.

This chain joins TRBV5-1 and TRBJ1-1; the D is unclear. Trimming stripped 1 base from V and 6 bases from J, with 10 bases between. Germline-derived CDR1 and CDR2 are SGHRS and YFSETQ. The CDR3 covers 13 residues. The CDR3 loop reads CASSLKVRAEAFF. The CDR3 nucleotides read TGCGCCAGCAGCTTGAAGGTGAGGGCTGAAGCTTTCTTT.

The chain employs TRBV19 and TRBJ1-2; unclear D gene. The CDR3 is made up of 16 amino acids. The germline gives CDR1 LNHDA, CDR2 SQIVND (reference sequence). Trimming stripped 1 base from V and 1 base from J, with 13 bases between. Here the CDR3 reads CASSIAAKGHNYGYTF. The CDR3 nucleotides are TGTGCCAGTAGTATAGCGGCCAAGGGCCATAACTATGGCTACACCTTC.

This chain uses TRBV7-2 with TRBJ1-4; 11 bases match TRBD1. There are 15 residues in the CDR3. V was pared by 5 bases and J by 7 bases, with 6 bases of the junction left unmatched. Germline CDR1 SGHTA, CDR2 FQGNSA. Here the CDR3 DNA reads TGTGCCAGCAGCACTACCGGGACAGGGGGTGAAAAACTGTTTTTT. Encoded protein: CASSTTGTGGEKLFF.

The chain carries TRBV5-1 and TRBJ1-1; D possibly corresponds to TRBD1 (5 bases). Between the trimmed V and J ends, which lost 2 bases and 5 bases, there was a span of 16 bases. Germline lookup yields CDR1 SGHRS and CDR2 YFSETQ. CDR3 length: 15 residues. DNA for the CDR3: TGCGCCAGCAGCTTAGCGACGGGCCGGGGGACTGAAGCTTTCTTT. Amino acid sequence: CASSLATGRGTEAFF.

The chain uses TRBV9 and TRBJ1-5; 8 bases fit TRBD1. This CDR3 spans 14 amino acids. The germline CDR1 and CDR2 sequences are SGDLS and YYNGEE. Trimming at V came to 4 bases and at J to 4 bases, leaving 4 bases not matched to a gene. CDR3 DNA sequence: TGTGCCAGCAGCCCAGGACAGGGAAATCAGCCCCAGCATTTT. This encodes CASSPGQGNQPQHF. Full variable domain (missing parts from reference TRBV9 and TRBJ1-5): DSGVTQTPKHLITATGQRVTLRCSPRSGDLSVYWYQQSLDQGLQFLIQYYNGEERAKGNILERFSAQQFPDLHSELNLSSLELGDSALYFCASSPGQGNQPQHFGDGTRLSIL.

The genes are TRBV28 and TRBJ1-5, with 10 nucleotides matching TRBD1. Germline V gene data show CDR1 as MDHEN and CDR2 as SYDVKM. The CDR3 spans 16 residues. V was pared by 6 bases and J by 5 bases, with 10 bases of the junction left unmatched. The DNA of the CDR3 is TGTGCCAGCAGCTCTTCCGGGACAGGGGCTTATCAGCCCCAGCATTTT. It specifies CASSSSGTGAYQPQHF.

This chain connects TRBV12-5 to TRBJ1-1; D might be TRBD1 (5 bases). The CDR3 consists of 14 residues. V was cut by 6 bases and J by 4 bases, with 15 bases left in between. Germline loops: CDR1 LGHNT, CDR2 FRNRAP. In DNA, the CDR3 is TGTGCTAGTGGGGGGCCCGCGCTAGGCACTGAAGCTTTCTTT. Protein product: CASGGPALGTEAFF.

V gene TRBV18 combines with J gene TRBJ2-1; 15 bases map to TRBD2. From germline, CDR1 is KGHSH and CDR2 LQKENI. With V trimmed by 2 bases and J by 4 bases, 0 bases remained unmatched. The CDR3 has 16 amino acids. The chain's CDR3 is CASSPGTSGRYNEQFF. DNA of the CDR3: TGTGCCAGCTCACCAGGGACTAGCGGGAGGTACAATGAGCAGTTCTTC.

This clone was seen just once. The chain links TRBV2 to TRBJ2-2; D call uncertain. The CDR3 has 17 residues. Looked up from germline, CDR1 is SNHLY and CDR2 is FYNNEI. With 1 base removed from V and 1 base from J, the gap between germline ends came to 13 bases. The CDR3 here is CASSEGEGRRNTGELFF. CDR3 nucleotides: TGTGCCAGCAGTGAAGGGGAAGGACGGAGGAACACCGGGGAGCTGTTTTTT.

The chain has TRBV6-6 and TRBJ2-6; D is unresolved. The germline V and J ends were trimmed by 4 bases and 0 bases, with 10 bases remaining between them. Germline V CDR1 and CDR2: MNHNY, SVGAGI (reference sequence). The CDR3 has 16 residues. The CDR3 bases are TGTGCCAGCAGTTCGCGTCAGCACTCTGGGGCCAACGTCCTGACTTTC. It codes for CASSSRQHSGANVLTF.

The chain employs TRBV19 and TRBJ1-1, with unresolved D. The CDR3 contains 15 residues. CDR1 and CDR2 (germline): LNHDA, SQIVND (reference sequence). V was cut by 1 base and J by 8 bases, with 17 bases left in between. The CDR3 coding sequence is TGTGCCAGTAGTATAGGCCCTCGAACGGCACGGGAAGCTTTCTTT. Its protein product is CASSIGPRTAREAFF.